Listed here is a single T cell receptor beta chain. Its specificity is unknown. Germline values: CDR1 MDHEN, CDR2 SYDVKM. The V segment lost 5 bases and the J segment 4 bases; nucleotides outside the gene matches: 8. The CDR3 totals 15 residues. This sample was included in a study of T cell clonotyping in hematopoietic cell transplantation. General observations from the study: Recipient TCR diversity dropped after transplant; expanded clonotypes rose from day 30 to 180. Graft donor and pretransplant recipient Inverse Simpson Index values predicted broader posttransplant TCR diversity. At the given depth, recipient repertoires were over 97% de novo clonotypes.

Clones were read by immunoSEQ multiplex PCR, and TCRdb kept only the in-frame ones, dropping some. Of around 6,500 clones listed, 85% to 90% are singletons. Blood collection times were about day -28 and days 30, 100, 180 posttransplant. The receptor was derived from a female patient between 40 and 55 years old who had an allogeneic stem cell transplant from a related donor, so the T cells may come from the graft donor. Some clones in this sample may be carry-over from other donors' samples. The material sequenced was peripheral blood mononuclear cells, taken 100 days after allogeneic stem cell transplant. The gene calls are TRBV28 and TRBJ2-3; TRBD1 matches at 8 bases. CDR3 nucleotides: TGTGCCAGCAGTCCTCCGGGACAGGATTCAGATACGCAGTATTTT. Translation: CASSPPGQDSDTQYF.